The subject of this entry is one T cell receptor beta chain. Its antigen specificity is not known. No base quality values were provided; no much bigger clone lies one nucleotide off. TCRbeta CDR3 regions were amplified from genomic DNA by means of the immunoSEQ Assay, a bias-controlled multiplex PCR. Regarding the original processing steps: The number of nucleated cells in each sample was estimated by amplification of reference gene primers within the assay. Sequence reads were collapsed and filtered to measure the absolute abundance of every unique TCRbeta CDR3 rearrangement. Productive Simpson clonality was computed per sample as the square root of Simpson's diversity index over productive rearrangements. The clones in this table, taken by TCRdb from immuneACCESS, are in-frame only. Not every clone is retained; where verified, under half of the shortfall comes from an unresolved V gene, and the cause of the rest is unknown. The DNA gave D and trimming, while V, J and clone size come from that table. Across this sample there are over 120,000 clones, with roughly 80% seen only once. Around 2.7% of the sample is taken by the ten largest.

The data originate from a study of blood T cell repertoires in COVID-19 (dated by TCRdb to 2019 to 2021). Background on the whole study: Samples from collaborators originated in the United States, Italy and Spain and spanned both the acute and convalescent phases of COVID-19. The prospective study material was composed of cDNA or gDNA derived from T cells, B-cell-depleted T cells, or PBMCs. Subjects who had been exposed to COVID-19, were actively infected with it, or had recovered from it provided the deeply sampled blood TCRbeta repertoires that made up the dataset. A freely available public database, intended as a resource for researchers studying the immune response to SARS-CoV-2, is where the repertoires were released. The samples were drawn from two sources: the first 160 participants of the ongoing ImmuneRACE study, and fewer than 1,500 subjects contributed by 6 global collaborators. The sample metadata nearly always contained a de-identified subject ID, COVID-19 status, age in years and sex. Where available, HLA class I and class II types were taken from metadata supplied by the sample provider and were not determined by assay-based typing.

General conclusions and limits of the study: The amount of clinical and demographic metadata varied by source and participant and was provided uncurated.

CDR1 and CDR2 are drawn from the germline V gene (reference sequence): SEHNR, FQNEAQ. V drops 1 base and J drops 8 bases, leaving 14 bases in between. The CDR3 numbers 15 residues from cysteine through phenylalanine. Left in the record is the CDR3 DNA by itself, 45 bases read in frame from the first base. Collaborating institutions collected whole blood in K2EDTA tubes following their own protocols. For TCRbeta analysis, collaborators shipped samples as frozen whole blood, isolated PBMCs, or DNA extracted from either of those sample types. Material: peripheral blood. This receptor chain uses TRBV7-9 and TRBJ1-4, with no confidently assigned D gene. The TCR originated in a woman of 80 years or more with acute or convalescent COVID-19. The bases are TGTGCCAGCAGCTTAGAAGGCGGAACAAGGGAAAAACTGTTTTTT. This is translated as CASSLEGGTREKLFF.